Below, one T cell receptor beta chain is given with its context. What it binds is not known. The data were taken from a study of OX40 agonist ivuxolimab in advanced cancers. Study details: Every 2 weeks, patients received ivuxolimab intravenously, dosed at 0.01 to 10 mg/kg. Overall study results and limits: At 0.1-3.0 mg/kg, partial responders had clonal expansion among the lowest observed.

Some clones are missing from TCRdb's copy, which holds only in-frame ones; the method was immunoSEQ multiplex PCR. Altogether tens of thousands of clones are present, 80% to 95% being singletons, with the ten largest covering 0.4% to 0.55%. V was trimmed by 0 bases and J by 1 base, leaving 3 bases between them. The CDR3 totals 14 residues. Germline lookup yields CDR1 MRHNA and CDR2 SNTAGT. Excluded were patients having autoimmune disease history or systemic immunosuppression. Baseline, cycle 4 day 1, and cycle 7 day 1 were the blood sampling points. The V call is TRBV6-4, the J call TRBJ2-2; the D is unclear. The starting material was CD4+ or CD8+ T cells sorted from blood, obtained in a trial of the OX40 agonist ivuxolimab. This sequence originates from an adult with an advanced solid tumor such as melanoma, head and neck, liver or kidney cancer. This CDR3 reads CASSDSWNTGELFF. For the CDR3, the DNA is TGTGCCAGCAGTGACTCTTGGAACACCGGGGAGCTGTTTTTT.